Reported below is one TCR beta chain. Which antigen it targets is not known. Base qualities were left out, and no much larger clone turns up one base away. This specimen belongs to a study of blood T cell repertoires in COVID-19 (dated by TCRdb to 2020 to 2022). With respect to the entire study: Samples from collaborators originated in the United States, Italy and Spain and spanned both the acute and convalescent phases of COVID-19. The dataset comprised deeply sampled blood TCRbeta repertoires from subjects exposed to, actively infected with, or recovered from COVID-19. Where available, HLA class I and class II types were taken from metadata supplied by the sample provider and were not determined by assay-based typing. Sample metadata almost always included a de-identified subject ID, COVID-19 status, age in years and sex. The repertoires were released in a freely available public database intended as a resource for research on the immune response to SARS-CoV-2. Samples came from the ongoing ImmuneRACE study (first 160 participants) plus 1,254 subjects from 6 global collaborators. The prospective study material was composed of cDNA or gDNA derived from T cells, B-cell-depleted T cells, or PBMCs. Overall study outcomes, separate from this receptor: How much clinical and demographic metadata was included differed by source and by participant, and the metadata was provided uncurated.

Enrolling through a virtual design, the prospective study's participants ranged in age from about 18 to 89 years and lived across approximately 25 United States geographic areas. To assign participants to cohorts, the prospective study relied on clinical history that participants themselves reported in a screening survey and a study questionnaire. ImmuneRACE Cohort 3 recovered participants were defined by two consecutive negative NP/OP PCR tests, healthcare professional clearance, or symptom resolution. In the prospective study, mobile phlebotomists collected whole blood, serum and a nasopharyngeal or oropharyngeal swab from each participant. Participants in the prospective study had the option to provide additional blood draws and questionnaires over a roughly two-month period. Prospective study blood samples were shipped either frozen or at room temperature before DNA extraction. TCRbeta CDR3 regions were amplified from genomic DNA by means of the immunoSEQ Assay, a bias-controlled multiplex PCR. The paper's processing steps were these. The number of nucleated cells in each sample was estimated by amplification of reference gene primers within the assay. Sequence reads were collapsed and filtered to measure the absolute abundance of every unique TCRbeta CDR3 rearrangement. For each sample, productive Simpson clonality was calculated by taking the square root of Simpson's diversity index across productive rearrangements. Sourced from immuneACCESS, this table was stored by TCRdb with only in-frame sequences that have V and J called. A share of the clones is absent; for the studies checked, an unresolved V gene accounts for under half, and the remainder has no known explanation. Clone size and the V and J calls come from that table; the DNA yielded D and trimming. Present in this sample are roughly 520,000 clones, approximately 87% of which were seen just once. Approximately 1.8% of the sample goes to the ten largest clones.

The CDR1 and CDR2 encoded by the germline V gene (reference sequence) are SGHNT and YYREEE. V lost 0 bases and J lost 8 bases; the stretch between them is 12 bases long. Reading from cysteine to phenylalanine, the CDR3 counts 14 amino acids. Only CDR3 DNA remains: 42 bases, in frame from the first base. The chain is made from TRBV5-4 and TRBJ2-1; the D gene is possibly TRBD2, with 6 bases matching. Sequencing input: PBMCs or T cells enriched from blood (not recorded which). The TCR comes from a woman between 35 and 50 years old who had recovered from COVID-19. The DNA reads TGTGCCAGCAGCTTGGTAGGCGGGGCCGATGAGCAGTTCTTC. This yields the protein CASSLVGGADEQFF.